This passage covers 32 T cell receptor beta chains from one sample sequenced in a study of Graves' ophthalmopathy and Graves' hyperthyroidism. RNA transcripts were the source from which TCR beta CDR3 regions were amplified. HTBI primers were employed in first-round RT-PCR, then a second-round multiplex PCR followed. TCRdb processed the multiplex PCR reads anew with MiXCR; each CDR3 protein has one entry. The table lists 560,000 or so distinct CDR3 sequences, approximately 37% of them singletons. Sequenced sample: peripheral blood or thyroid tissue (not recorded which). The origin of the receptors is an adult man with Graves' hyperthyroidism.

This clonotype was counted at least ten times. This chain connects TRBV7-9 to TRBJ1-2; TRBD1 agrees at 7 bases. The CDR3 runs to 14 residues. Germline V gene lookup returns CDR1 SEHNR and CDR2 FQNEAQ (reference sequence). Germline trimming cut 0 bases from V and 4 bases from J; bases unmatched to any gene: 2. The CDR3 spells CASSLAPGGYGYTF. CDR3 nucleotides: TGTGCCAGCAGCTTAGCGCCAGGGGGCTATGGCTACACCTTC.

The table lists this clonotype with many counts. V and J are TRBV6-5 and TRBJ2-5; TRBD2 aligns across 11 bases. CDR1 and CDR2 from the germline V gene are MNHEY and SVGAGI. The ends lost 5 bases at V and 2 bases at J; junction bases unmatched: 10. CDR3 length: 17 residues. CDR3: CASSALTSGGLQETQYF. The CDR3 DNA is TGTGCCAGCAGTGCACTCACTAGCGGGGGCTTGCAAGAGACCCAGTACTTC.

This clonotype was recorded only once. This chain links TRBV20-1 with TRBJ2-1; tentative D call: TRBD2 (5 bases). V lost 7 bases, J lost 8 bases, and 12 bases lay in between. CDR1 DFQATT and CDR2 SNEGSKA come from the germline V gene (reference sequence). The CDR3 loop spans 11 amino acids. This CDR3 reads CSETAGDEQFF. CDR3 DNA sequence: TGCAGTGAAACTGCCGGGGATGAGCAGTTCTTC.

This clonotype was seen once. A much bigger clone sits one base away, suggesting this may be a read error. This CDR3 is CASSEGVNTDTEAFF. The CDR3 coding sequence is TGTGCCAGCAGTGAAGGCGTGAACACGGACACTGAAGCTTTCTTT. The rearrangement joins TRBV6-5 to TRBJ1-1; D unresolved. Germline V gene data show CDR1 as MNHEY and CDR2 as SVGAGI. The CDR3 sequence is 15 residues long. V shed 5 bases and J shed 3 bases, with 16 bases lying between them.

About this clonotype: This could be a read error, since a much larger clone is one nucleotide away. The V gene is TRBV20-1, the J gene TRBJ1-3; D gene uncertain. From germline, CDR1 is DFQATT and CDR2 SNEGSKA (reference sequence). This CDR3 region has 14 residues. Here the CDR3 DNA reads TGCGGTGCTAGAGGACTGAACTCTGGAAACACCATATATTTT. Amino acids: CGARGLNSGNTIYF.

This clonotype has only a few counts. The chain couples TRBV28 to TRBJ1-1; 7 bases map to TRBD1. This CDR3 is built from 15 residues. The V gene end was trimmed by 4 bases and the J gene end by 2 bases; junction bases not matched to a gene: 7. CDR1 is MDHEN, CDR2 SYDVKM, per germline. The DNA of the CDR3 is TGTGCCAGCAGTTCCCCAGGGGGATTTAACACTGAAGCTTTCTTT. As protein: CASSSPGGFNTEAFF.

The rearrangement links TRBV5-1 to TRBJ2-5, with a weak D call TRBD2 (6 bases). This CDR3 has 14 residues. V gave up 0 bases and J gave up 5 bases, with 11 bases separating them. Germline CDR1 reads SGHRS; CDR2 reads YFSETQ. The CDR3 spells CASSLEPGRETQYF. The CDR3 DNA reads TGCGCCAGCAGCTTGGAACCAGGGAGGGAGACCCAGTACTTC. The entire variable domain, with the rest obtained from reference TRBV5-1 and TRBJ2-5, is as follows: KAGVTQTPRYLIKTRGQQVTLSCSPISGHRSVSWYQQTPGQGLQFLFEYFSETQRNKGNFPGRFSGRQFSNSRSEMNVSTLELGDSALYLCASSLEPGRETQYFGPGTRLLVL.

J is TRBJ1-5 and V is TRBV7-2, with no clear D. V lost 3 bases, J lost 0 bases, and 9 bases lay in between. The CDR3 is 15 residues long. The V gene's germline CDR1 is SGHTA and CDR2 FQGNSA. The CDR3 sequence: CASSLMGYSNQPQHF. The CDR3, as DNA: TGTGCCAGCAGCTTGATGGGTTATAGCAATCAGCCCCAGCATTTT. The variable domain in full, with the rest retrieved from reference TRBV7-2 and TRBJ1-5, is GAGVSQSPSNKVTEKGKDVELRCDPISGHTALYWYRQSLGQGLEFLIYFQGNSAPDKSGLPSDRFSAERTGGSVSTLTIQRTQQEDSAVYLCASSLMGYSNQPQHFGDGTRLSIL.

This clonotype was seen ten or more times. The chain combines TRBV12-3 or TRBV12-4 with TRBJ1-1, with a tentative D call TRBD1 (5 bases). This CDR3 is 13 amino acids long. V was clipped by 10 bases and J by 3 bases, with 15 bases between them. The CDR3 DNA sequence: TGTGCCAACGGGGACGGGAAACACACTGAAGCTTTCTTT. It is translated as CANGDGKHTEAFF.

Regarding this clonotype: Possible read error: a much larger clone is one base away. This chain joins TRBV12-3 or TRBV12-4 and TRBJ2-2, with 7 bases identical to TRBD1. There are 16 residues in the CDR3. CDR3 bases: TGTGCCAGCAGACACACAGGGGCCTCGAACGCCGGGGAGCTGTTTTTT. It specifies CASRHTGASNAGELFF.

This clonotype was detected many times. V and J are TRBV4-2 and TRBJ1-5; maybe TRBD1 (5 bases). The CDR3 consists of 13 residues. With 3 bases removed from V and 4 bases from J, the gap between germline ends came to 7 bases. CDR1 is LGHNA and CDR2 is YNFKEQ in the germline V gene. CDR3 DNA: TGTGCCAGCAGCCACGACAGAAATCAGCCCCAGCATTTT. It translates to CASSHDRNQPQHF.

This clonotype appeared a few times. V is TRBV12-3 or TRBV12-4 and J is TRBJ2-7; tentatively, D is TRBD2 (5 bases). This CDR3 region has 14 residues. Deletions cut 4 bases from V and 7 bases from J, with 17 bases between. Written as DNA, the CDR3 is TGTGCCAGCAGTTCTGGCGCGGAGGCCGTGGAGCAGTACTTC. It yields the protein CASSSGAEAVEQYF.

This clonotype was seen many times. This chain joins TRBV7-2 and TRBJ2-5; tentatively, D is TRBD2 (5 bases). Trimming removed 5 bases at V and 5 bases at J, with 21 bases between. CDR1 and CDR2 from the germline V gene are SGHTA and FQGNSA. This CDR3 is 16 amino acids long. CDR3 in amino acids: CASSLTGKPAAETQYF. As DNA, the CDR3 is TGTGCCAGCAGCCTGACGGGAAAACCAGCGGCGGAGACCCAGTACTTC.

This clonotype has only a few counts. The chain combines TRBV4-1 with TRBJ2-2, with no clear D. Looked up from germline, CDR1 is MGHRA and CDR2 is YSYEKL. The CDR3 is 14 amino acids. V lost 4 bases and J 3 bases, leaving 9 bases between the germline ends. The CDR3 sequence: CASSRVRDTGELFF. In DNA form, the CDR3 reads TGCGCCAGCAGCCGGGTACGGGACACCGGGGAGCTGTTTTTT.

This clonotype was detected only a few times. The CDR3 sequence is CASRRRPTGIPYGYTF. In nucleotides, the CDR3 is TGTGCCAGTAGGCGACGCCCGACAGGGATACCCTATGGCTACACCTTC. The chain couples TRBV19 to TRBJ1-2, with 7 bases aligning to TRBD1. Trimming cost V 6 bases and J 4 bases; bases outside gene matches: 14. CDR3 length equals 16 residues. Looked up from germline, CDR1 is LNHDA and CDR2 is SQIVND (reference sequence).

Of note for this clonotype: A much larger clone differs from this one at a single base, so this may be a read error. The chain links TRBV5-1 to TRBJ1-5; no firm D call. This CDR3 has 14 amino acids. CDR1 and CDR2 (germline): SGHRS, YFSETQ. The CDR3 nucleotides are TGCGCCGGCAGCCAATGGTCGGGGTCTCAGCCCCAGCATTTT. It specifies CAGSQWSGSQPQHF. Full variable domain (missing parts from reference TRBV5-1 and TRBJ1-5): KAGVTQTPRYLIKTRGQQVTLSCSPISGHRSVSWYQQTPGQGLQFLFEYFSETQRNKGNFPGRFSGRQFSNSRSEMNVSTLELGDSALYLCAGSQWSGSQPQHFGDGTRLSIL.

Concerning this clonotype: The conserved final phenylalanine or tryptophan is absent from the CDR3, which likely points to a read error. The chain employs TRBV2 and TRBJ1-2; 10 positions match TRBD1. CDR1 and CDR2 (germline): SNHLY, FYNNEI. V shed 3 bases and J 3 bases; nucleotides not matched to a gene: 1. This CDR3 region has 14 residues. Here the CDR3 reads CASSEDRGYYGYTI. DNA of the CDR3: TGTGCCAGCAGTGAGGACAGGGGGTACTATGGCTACACCATC.

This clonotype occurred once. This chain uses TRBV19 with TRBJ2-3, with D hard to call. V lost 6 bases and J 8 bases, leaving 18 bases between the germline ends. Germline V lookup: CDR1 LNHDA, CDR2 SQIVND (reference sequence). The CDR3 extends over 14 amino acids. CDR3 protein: CASRQTGTRGTQYF. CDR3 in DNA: TGTGCCAGTAGACAGACTGGAACAAGAGGTACGCAGTATTTT.

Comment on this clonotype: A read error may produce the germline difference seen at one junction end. The CDR3 coding sequence is TGCGCCAGCAGTGAGGGACTAGCGGGCCTCAAAGAGGCCCAGTACTTC. Protein: CASSEGLAGLKEAQYF. The chain recombines TRBV10-2 with TRBJ2-5; 11 bases are shared with TRBD2. CDR1 is WSHSY and CDR2 is SAAADI in the germline V gene. The CDR3 sequence is 16 residues long.

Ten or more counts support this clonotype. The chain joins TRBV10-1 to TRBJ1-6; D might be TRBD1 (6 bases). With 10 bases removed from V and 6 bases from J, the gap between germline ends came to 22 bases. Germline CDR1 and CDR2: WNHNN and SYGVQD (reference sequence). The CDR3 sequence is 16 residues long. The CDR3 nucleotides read TGCGCCACTAGGACAGTACTGGGGAGGGGTAATTCACCCCTCCACTTT. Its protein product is CATRTVLGRGNSPLHF.

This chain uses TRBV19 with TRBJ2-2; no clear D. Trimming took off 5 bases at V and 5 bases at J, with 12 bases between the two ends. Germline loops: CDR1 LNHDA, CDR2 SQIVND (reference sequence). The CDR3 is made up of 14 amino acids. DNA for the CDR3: TGTGCCAGTAGTGTGGCTAGGGTAACCGGGGAGCTGTTTTTT. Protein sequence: CASSVARVTGELFF.

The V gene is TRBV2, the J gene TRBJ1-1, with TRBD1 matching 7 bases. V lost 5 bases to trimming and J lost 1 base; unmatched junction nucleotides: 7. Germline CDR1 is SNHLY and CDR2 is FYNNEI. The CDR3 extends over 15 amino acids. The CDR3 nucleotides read TGTGCCAGCAGTTTATCACAGGGGAGGAACACTGAAGCTTTCTTT. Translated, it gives CASSLSQGRNTEAFF.

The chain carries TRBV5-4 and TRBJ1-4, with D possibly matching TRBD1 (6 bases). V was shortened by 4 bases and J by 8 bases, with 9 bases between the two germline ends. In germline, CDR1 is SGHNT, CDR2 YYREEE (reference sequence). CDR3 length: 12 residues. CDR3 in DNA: TGTGCCAGCAGCCAAGGACAGGAAAAACTGTTTTTT. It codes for CASSQGQEKLFF.

The CDR3 DNA sequence: TGTGCCACCAACAGGGCGGGACCACTGCGTGGGGAGACCCAGTACTTC. This encodes CATNRAGPLRGETQYF. This chain connects TRBV19 to TRBJ2-5; D is possibly TRBD1 or TRBD2 (6 bases each). In germline, CDR1 is LNHDA, CDR2 SQIVND (reference sequence). V lost 10 bases and J lost 5, with 26 bases in between. The CDR3 is 16 amino acids.

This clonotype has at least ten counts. CDR3 in amino acids: CSAGGGEETQYF. CDR3 in DNA: TGCAGTGCTGGCGGGGGGGAAGAGACCCAGTACTTC. The gene calls are TRBV20-1 and TRBJ2-5, with TRBD2 matching 9 bases. The CDR3 contains 12 residues. The germline V gene encodes CDR1 DFQATT and CDR2 SNEGSKA (reference sequence). Losses at the gene ends were 5 bases for V and 3 bases for J; bases not matched to a gene: 1.

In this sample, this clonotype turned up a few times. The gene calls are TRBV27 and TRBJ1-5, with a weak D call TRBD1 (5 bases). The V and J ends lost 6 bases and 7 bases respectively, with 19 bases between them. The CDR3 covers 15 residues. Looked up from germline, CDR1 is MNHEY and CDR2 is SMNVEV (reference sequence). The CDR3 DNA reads TGTGCCAGCAGCCTCCTGGGGGAGGGTAGACAGCCCCAGCATTTT. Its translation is CASSLLGEGRQPQHF.

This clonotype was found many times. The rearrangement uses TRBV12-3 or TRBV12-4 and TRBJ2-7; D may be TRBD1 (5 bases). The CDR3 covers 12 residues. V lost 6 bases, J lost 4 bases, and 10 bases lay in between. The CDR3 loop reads CASSTQAYEQYF. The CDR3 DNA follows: TGTGCCAGCAGCACACAGGCGTACGAGCAGTACTTC.

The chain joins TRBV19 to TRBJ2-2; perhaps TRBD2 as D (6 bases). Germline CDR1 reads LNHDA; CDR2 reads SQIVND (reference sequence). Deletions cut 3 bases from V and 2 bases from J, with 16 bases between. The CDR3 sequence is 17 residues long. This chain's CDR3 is CASSISRGAGNTGELFF. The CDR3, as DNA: TGTGCCAGTAGTATCTCTCGAGGGGCGGGAAACACCGGGGAGCTGTTTTTT.

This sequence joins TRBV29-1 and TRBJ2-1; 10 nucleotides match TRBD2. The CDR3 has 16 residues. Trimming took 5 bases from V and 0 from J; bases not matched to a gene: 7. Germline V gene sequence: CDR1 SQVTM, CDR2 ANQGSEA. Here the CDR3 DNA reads TGCAGCGTTTCTGGGACTAGCGTCAACTCCTACAATGAGCAGTTCTTC. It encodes CSVSGTSVNSYNEQFF.

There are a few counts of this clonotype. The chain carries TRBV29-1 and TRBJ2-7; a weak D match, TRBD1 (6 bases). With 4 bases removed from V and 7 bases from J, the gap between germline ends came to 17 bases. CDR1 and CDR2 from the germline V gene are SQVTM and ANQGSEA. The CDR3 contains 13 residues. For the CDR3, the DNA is TGCAGCGTTGGGGCAGGGGTAGGCAATGAGCAGTACTTC. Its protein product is CSVGAGVGNEQYF.

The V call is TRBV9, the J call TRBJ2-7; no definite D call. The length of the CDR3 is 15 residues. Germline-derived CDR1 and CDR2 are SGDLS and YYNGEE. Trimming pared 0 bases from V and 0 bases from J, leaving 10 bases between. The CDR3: CASSVGAQSSYEQYF. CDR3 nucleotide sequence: TGTGCCAGCAGCGTAGGTGCGCAGAGCTCCTACGAGCAGTACTTC.

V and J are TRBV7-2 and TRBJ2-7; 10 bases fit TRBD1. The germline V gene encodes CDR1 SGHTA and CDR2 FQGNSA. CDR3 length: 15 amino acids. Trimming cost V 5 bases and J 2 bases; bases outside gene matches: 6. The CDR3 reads CASSDRDRGTYEQYF. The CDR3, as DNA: TGTGCCAGCAGCGACCGGGACAGGGGTACCTACGAGCAGTACTTC.